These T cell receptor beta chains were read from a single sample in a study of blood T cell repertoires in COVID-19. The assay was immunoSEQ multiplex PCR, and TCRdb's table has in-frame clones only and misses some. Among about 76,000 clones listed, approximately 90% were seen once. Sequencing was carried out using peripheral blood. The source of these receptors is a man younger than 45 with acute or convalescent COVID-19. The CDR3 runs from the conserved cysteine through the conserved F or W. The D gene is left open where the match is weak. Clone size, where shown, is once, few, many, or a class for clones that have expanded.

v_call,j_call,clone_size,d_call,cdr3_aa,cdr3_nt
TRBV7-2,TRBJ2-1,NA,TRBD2,CASSPGLAGREFF,TGTGCCAGCAGCCCAGGACTAGCGGGCAGGGAGTTCTTC
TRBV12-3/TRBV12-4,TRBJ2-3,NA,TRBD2,CASSRGLADTQYF,TGTGCCAGCAGCAGGGGACTAGCGGATACGCAGTATTTT
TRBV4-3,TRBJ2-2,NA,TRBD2,CASRRGVAENTGELFF,TGCGCCAGCCGGCGGGGGGTAGCGGAGAACACCGGGGAGCTGTTTTTT
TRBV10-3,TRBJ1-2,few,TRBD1,CAISESPQGGGYTF,TGTGCCATCAGTGAGTCACCACAGGGGGGTGGCTACACCTTC
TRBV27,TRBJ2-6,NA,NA,CASRSLEGDSGANVLTF,TGTGCCAGCAGATCCTTAGAGGGTGACTCTGGGGCCAACGTCCTGACTTTC
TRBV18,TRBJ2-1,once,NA,CASSDGLNVEQFF,TGTGCCAGCTCTGATGGACTGAACGTGGAGCAGTTCTTC
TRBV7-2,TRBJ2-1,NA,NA,CASSPKGGAVYNEQFF,TGTGCCAGCAGCCCAAAAGGGGGGGCGGTATACAATGAGCAGTTCTTC
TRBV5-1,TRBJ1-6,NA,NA,CASSSGTFTDSPLHF,TGCGCCAGCAGCAGCGGGACCTTTACTGATTCACCCCTCCACTTT
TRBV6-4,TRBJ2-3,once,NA,CASSEASTDTQYF,TGTGCCAGCAGTGAAGCTAGCACAGATACGCAGTATTTT
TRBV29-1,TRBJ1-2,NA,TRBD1,CSVAGTGSNYGYTF,TGCAGCGTTGCCGGGACAGGATCTAACTATGGCTACACCTTC
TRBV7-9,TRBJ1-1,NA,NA,CASSLAGAVDTEAFF,TGTGCCAGCAGCTTAGCGGGGGCGGTGGACACTGAAGCTTTCTTT
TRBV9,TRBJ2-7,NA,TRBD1,CASGTGQEVQYF,TGTGCCAGTGGTACGGGACAGGAAGTGCAGTACTTC
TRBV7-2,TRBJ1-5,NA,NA,CASSLAQGTPNQPQHF,TGTGCCAGCAGCTTAGCGCAGGGGACGCCAAATCAGCCCCAGCATTTT
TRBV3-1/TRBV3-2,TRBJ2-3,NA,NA,CASSHTWSGEKEDTQYF,TGTGCCAGCAGCCACACATGGTCCGGGGAGAAGGAAGATACGCAGTATTTT
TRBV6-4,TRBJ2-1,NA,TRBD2,CASSDRTSGINEQFF,TGTGCCAGCAGTGACAGGACTAGCGGGATAAATGAGCAGTTCTTC
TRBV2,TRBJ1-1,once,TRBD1,CAEGQGNAFF,TGTGCCGAAGGACAGGGGAACGCTTTCTTT
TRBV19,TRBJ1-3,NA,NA,CASSPGMRGRSGNTIYF,TGTGCCAGTAGCCCCGGGATGCGGGGCCGCTCTGGAAACACCATATATTTT
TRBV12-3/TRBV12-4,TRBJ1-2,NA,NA,CASSITSGYTF,TGTGCCAGCAGTATAACTAGCGGCTACACCTTC
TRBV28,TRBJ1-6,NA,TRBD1,CASSQHTGADSPLHF,TGTGCCAGCAGTCAACACACAGGGGCGGATTCACCCCTCCACTTT
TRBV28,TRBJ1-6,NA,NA,CASARALDYSPLHF,TGTGCCAGCGCGAGGGCCTTGGATTATTCACCCCTCCACTTT
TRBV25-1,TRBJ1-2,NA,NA,CASSPGGSTGYTF,TGTGCCAGCAGCCCGGGGGGGAGTACTGGCTACACCTTC
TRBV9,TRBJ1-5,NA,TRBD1,CASSPDRGDQPQHF,TGTGCCAGCAGTCCGGACAGGGGAGATCAGCCCCAGCATTTT
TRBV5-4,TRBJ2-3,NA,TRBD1,CASSLADRGSDTQYF,TGTGCCAGCAGCTTGGCCGACAGGGGTTCAGATACGCAGTATTTT
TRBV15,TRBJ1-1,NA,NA,CASGGNTEAFF,TGTGCCTCCGGGGGGAACACTGAAGCTTTCTTT
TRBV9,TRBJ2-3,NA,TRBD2,CASSPSSGRAVDTQYF,TGTGCCAGCAGCCCATCAAGCGGGAGGGCCGTAGATACGCAGTATTTT
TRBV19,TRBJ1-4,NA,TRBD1,CASRGQGSTATNEKLFF,TGTGCCAGTAGAGGACAGGGGTCTACAGCAACTAATGAAAAACTGTTTTTT
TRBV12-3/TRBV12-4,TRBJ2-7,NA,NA,CASSPSYEQYF,TGTGCCAGCAGTCCATCCTACGAGCAGTACTTC
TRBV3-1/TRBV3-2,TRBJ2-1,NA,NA,CASSQVLGGPFEQFF,TGTGCCAGCAGCCAAGTCCTCGGAGGGCCCTTTGAGCAGTTCTTC
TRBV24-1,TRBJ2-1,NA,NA,CATRKQGLDEQFF,TGTGCCACTCGCAAACAGGGATTGGATGAGCAGTTCTTC
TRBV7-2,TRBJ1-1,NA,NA,CASSLMEGTEAFF,TGTGCCAGCAGCTTAATGGAGGGAACTGAAGCTTTCTTT
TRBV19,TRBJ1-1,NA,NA,CASRYGVSGDAFF,TGTGCCAGCCGATATGGGGTGTCAGGGGACGCTTTCTTT
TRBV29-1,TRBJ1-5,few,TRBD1,CSVGQGRNQPQHF,TGCAGCGTAGGACAGGGTCGCAATCAGCCCCAGCATTTT
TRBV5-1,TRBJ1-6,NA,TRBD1,CASSLGTHRQGGSLHF,TGCGCCAGCAGCTTGGGTACCCATCGACAGGGGGGATCCCTCCACTTT
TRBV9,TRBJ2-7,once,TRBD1,CASSSGGTGGEQYF,TGTGCCAGCAGCTCAGGGGGGACAGGGGGCGAGCAGTACTTC
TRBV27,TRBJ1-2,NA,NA,CASSFSATGHGYTF,TGTGCCAGCAGTTTTTCTGCGACAGGCCATGGCTACACCTTC
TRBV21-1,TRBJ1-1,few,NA,CASKPGNTEAFF,TGTGCCAGTAAACCAGGTAACACTGAAGCTTTCTTT
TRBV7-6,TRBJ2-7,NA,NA,CASSLGGRGFIYEQYF,TGTGCCAGCAGCTTAGGAGGCAGGGGCTTTATCTACGAGCAGTACTTC
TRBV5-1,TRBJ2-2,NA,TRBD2,CASSFAGGTGELFF,TGCGCCAGCAGCTTTGCGGGAGGAACCGGGGAGCTGTTTTTT
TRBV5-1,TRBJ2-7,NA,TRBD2,CASGGGRQAYEQYF,TGCGCCAGTGGGGGAGGGAGGCAGGCCTACGAGCAGTACTTC
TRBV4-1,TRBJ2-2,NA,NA,CASSQALAHTGELFF,TGCGCCAGCAGCCAAGCGTTAGCGCACACCGGGGAGCTGTTTTTT
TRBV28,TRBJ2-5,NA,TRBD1,CASSRPRDRGTQYF,TGTGCCAGCAGCAGACCCCGGGACAGGGGGACCCAGTACTTC
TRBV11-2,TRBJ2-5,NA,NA,CASSLSLAIMETQYF,TGTGCCAGCAGCTTATCGCTAGCAATCATGGAGACCCAGTACTTC